This T cell receptor beta chain was sequenced in a study of T cell responses to AZD1222 COVID-19 vaccine. TCRdb's copy holds only in-frame clones and misses some; the assay was immunoSEQ multiplex PCR. The sample holds under 200,000 clones, about nine tenths seen once. This CDR3 has 11 residues. Germline V CDR1 and CDR2: MNHEY, SVGAGI. The germline V and J ends were trimmed by 10 bases and 8 bases, with 14 bases remaining between them. Overall study findings and caveats: With two AZD1222 doses given, Spike-specific TCR breadth and depth both rose.

As concerns this clone: Its antigen remains unidentified.

The specimen comprised peripheral blood, sampled on day 0 of AZD1222 vaccination. The J gene is TRBJ1-2, the V gene TRBV6-5; tentative D call: TRBD1 (5 bases). This TCR was recovered from an adult in good health. CDR3: CATWAGRGYTF. The CDR3 nucleotides are TGTGCCACCTGGGCAGGGAGAGGCTACACCTTC.